This entry concerns a single T cell receptor beta chain. Its antigen remains unknown. The sample is drawn from a study of cytomegalovirus exposure and HLA in healthy donors. Study-wide points: Among TCR sequences, most were rare, though some public TCRs appeared in many donors. When the data were analyzed later, several of the most significant clusters appeared to be linked to common viral pathogens.

Trimming pared 2 bases from V and 6 bases from J, leaving 12 bases between. Germline V lookup: CDR1 MRHNA, CDR2 SNTAGT. The CDR3 is made up of 14 amino acids. It was with 60 Vbeta and 13 Jbeta primers that the PCR ran. Authors' data handling: Later, 80 million or so unique TCR beta chains were counted in an analysis, and about 10 million of them were shared. Sequencing used immunoSEQ multiplex PCR; TCRdb keeps in-frame clones, though not all of them. The V and J calls and clone size were taken over from that table, and D and trimming were inferred from the DNA. The sample totals roughly 30,000 clones.

The sequenced material came from PBMCs. This receptor was taken from a female donor in good health and CMV-seronegative. This chain links TRBV6-4 with TRBJ2-3; perhaps TRBD2 as D (7 bases). The CDR3 loop is CASSDGGAGDTQYF. The CDR3 region has the DNA TGTGCCAGCAGTGACGGGGGGGCAGGGGATACGCAGTATTTT.